This TCR beta chain emerged from a study of Graves' ophthalmopathy and Graves' hyperthyroidism (dated 2018 in TCRdb). At the level of the whole study: Peripheral blood was collected before any treatment was given, at the time of initial diagnosis. An independent validation cohort was composed of fewer than 20 hyperthyroidism patients and around 16 patients who later progressed from hyperthyroidism to ophthalmopathy. Once sampling was done, hyperthyroidism patients were given methimazole at a starting dose of 30 mg daily, while ophthalmopathy patients were given high-dose intravenous methylprednisolone. TCR beta repertoire signatures were used to distinguish Graves' ophthalmopathy from Graves' hyperthyroidism and to predict progression to ophthalmopathy. In several hyperthyroidism patients, the T-cell repertoires found in thyroid tissue were compared with those found in blood. In total, under 150 blood samples were TCR-sequenced: 43 ophthalmopathy, approximately 75 hyperthyroidism and some 17 hyperthyroidism-to-ophthalmopathy patients. A discovery set of 95 to 100 patients (43 ophthalmopathy, 60 or so stable hyperthyroidism) was enrolled to explore V-J signatures distinguishing ophthalmopathy from hyperthyroidism.

The ophthalmopathy patients had moderately to severely active disease, with a Clinical Activity Score of 3 or higher, a NOSPECS grade of 4 or higher, and a disease duration of less than 3 months. Patients were excluded if they had other autoimmune diseases, uncontrolled infections, pregnancy or lactation. Clinical symptoms, serum thyroxine, TRAb, thyroid ultrasound and orbital computed tomography formed the basis of the diagnosis. Using Ficoll-Paque density gradient centrifugation, PBMCs were isolated from about 9.4 ml of fresh peripheral blood. Total RNA was extracted using Trizol reagent, and RNA quality was checked on an Agilent 2100 Bioanalyzer. For repertoire sequencing, the TCR beta CDR3 regions were amplified from RNA transcripts. The first round of RT-PCR was done with HTBI primers and the Qiagen OneStep RT-PCR kit, and was followed by a second round of multiplex PCR, then size selection and purification. The libraries underwent paired-end sequencing with 100 bp reads on an Illumina HiSeq2000. As for how the authors treated the data: SOAPnuke was used to process the reads, throwing out any read that had adapters, had uncalled bases, had a mean Phred below 15, or lacked an exact constant-primer or identifier match. COPE v1.2.5 was used to merge the high-quality paired reads. Clonotypes were defined as unique nucleotide sequences and were aligned to IMGT TRB V, D and J references using MiTCR v1.1. The analysis was limited to V-J combinations with a frequency above 0.0001, which together covered more than 99% of repertoires. For each V-J combination, a TCR clonal expansion and chaos score was defined as the ratio of F50 clonal expansion to chaos observed in the TCRdist matrix. Welch's t-statistics and random forest were used to narrow the features down to 13 V-J combinations, which were then fed into a naive Bayes classifier. The similarity between thyroid and blood repertoires was quantified using the Morisita-Horn index. TCRdb reworked the public reads: Q25 trimming with fastp, MiXCR clone assembly, productive beta chains retained. Under each unique CDR3 protein, matching rows form one entry showing the most common genes and DNA. TCRdb's processing, not the study's, gives the V and J calls here. In all, the sample holds around 670,000 distinct CDR3 sequences, and roughly 40% of those were seen once. The ten largest account for 44% of the sample.

Broader findings and caveats from the paper: No statistical method was used to predetermine the sample size, and group allocation was not hidden from the investigators. In cross-validation, the 13-signature model distinguished ophthalmopathy from stable hyperthyroidism with just over 85% sensitivity and roughly 81% specificity, and in the test set the corresponding values were roughly 80% and 76%. In validation, the model predicted ophthalmopathy progression with roughly 68% sensitivity and approximately 72% specificity; fewer than 15 predicted patients were CT-confirmed with GO in a median of approximately 6.5 months. Most expanded thyroid clonotypes with a frequency above 0.001 also appeared in blood, which suggests that blood repertoires may reflect the immune response in the thyroid.

V was cut back by 7 bases and J by 2 bases, leaving a gap of 12 bases between them. CDR1 and CDR2 were assigned from the germline V gene (reference sequence) as DFQATT and SNEGSKA. Counted from cysteine to phenylalanine, this CDR3 has 12 amino acids. Just CDR3 DNA is preserved here, 36 bases in frame from base 1. Concerning this clonotype itself: It has no known antigen specificity. Per-base quality was not reported, and no clone a single base away is much larger than it.

The rearrangement combines TRBV20-1 with TRBJ2-7; matching of 5 bases hints at TRBD1 as the D gene. This clonotype was obtained from an adult man with Graves' ophthalmopathy. The sequenced sample was peripheral blood. Here is the DNA: TGCAGTGGGACAAAAGAAACCTACGAGCAGTACTTC. Protein translation: CSGTKETYEQYF.